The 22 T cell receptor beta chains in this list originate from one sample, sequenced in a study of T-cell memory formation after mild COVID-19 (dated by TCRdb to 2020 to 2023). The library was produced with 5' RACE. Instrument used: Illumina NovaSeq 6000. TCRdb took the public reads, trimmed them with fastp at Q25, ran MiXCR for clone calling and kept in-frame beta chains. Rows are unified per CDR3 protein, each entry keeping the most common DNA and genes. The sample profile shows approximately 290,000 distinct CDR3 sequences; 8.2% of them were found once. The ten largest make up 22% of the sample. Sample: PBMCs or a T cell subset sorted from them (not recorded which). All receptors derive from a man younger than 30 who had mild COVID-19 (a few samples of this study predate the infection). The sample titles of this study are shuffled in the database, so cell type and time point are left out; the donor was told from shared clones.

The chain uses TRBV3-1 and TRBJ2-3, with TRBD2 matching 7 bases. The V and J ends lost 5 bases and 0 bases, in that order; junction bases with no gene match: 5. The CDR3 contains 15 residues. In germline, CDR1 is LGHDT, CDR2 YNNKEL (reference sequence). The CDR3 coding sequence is TGTGCCAGCAGCATCAATAGCGGGAGCACAGATACGCAGTATTTT. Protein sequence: CASSINSGSTDTQYF.

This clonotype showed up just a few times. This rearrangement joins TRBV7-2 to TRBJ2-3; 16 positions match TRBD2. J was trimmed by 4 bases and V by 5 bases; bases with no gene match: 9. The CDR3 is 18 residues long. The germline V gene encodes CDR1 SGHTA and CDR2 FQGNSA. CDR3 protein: CASSVQTGLAGGADTQYF. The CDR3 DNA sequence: TGTGCCAGCAGCGTTCAGACGGGACTAGCGGGGGGGGCAGATACGCAGTATTTT. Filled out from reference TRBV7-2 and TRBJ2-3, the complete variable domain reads GAGVSQSPSNKVTEKGKDVELRCDPISGHTALYWYRQSLGQGLEFLIYFQGNSAPDKSGLPSDRFSAERTGGSVSTLTIQRTQQEDSAVYLCASSVQTGLAGGADTQYFGPGTRLTVL.

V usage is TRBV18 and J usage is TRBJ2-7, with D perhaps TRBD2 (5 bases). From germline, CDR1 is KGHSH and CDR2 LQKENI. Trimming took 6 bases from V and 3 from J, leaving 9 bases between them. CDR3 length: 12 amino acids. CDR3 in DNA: TGTGCCAGCTCGCCGGACTTCTACGAGCAGTACTTC. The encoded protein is CASSPDFYEQYF.

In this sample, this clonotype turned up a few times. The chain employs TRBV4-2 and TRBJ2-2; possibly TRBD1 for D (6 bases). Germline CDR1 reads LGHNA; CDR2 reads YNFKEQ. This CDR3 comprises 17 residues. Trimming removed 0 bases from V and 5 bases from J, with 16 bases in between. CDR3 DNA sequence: TGTGCCAGCAGCCAAGATTCTCGGACAGAATATACCGGGGAGCTGTTTTTT. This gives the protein CASSQDSRTEYTGELFF.

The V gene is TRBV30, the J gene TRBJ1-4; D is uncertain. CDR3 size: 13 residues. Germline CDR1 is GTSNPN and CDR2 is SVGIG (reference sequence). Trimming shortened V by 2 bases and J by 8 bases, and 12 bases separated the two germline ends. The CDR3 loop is CAWSIMEREKLFF. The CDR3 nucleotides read TGTGCCTGGAGTATAATGGAGAGGGAAAAACTGTTTTTT.

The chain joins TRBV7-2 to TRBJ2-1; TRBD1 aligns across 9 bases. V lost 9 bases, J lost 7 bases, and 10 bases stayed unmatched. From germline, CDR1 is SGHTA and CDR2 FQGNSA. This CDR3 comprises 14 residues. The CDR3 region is CARPGTGNLNEQFF. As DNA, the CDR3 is TGTGCCAGACCCGGGACAGGGAATCTGAATGAGCAGTTCTTC.

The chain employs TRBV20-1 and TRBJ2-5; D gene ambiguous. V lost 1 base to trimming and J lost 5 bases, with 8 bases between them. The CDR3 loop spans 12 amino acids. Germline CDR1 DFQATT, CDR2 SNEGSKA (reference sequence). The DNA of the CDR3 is TGCAGTGCTAGAGCGCGGTCGGAGACCCAGTACTTC. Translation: CSARARSETQYF.

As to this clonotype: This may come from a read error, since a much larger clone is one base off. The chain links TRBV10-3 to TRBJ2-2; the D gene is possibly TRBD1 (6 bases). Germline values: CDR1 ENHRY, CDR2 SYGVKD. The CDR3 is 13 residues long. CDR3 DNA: TGTGCCATCAGTACCAGGGGACCCGGGGAGCTGATTTTT. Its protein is CAISTRGPGELIF.

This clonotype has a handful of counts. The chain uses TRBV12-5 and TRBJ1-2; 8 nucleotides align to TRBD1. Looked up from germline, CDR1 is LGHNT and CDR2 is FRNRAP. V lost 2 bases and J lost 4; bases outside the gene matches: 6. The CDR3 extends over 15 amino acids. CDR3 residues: CASGLTSGTGYGYTF. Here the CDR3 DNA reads TGTGCTAGTGGTTTGACCTCCGGGACAGGCTATGGCTACACCTTC.

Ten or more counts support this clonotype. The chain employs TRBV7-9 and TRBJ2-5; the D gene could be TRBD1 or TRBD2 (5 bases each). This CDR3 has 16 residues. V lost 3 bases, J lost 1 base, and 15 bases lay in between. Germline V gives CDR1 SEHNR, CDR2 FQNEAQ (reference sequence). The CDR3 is CASSFGPKRGQETQYF. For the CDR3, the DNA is TGTGCCAGCAGCTTCGGACCCAAGAGGGGCCAAGAGACCCAGTACTTC.

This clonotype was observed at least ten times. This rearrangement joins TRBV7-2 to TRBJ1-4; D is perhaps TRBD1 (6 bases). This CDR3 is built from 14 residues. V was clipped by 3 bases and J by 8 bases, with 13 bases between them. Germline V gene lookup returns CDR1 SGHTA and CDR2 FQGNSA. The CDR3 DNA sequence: TGTGCCAGCAGCTTCGGACAGTCAGGGGAAAAACTGTTTTTT. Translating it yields CASSFGQSGEKLFF.

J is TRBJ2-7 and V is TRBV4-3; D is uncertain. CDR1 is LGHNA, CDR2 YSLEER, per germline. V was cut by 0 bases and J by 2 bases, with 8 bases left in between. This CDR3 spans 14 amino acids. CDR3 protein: CASSQDPTAYEQYF. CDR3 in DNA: TGCGCCAGCAGCCAAGATCCAACAGCCTACGAGCAGTACTTC.

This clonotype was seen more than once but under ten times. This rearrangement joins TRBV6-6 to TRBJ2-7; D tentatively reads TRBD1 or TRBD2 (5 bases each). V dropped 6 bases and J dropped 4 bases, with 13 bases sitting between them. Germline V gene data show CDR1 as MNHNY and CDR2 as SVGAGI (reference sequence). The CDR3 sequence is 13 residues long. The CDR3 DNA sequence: TGTGCCAGCAGCTGGGGACCGCCGTACGAGCAGTACGTC. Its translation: CASSWGPPYEQYV.

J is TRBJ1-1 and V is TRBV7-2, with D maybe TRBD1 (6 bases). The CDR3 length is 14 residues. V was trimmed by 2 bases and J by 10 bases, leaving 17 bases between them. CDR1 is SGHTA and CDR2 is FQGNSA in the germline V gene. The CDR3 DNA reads TGTGCCAGCAGCTTATCGTATCCGGGGGCTGTAGCTTTCTTT. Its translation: CASSLSYPGAVAFF. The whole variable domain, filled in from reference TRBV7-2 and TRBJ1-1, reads GAGVSQSPSNKVTEKGKDVELRCDPISGHTALYWYRQSLGQGLEFLIYFQGNSAPDKSGLPSDRFSAERTGGSVSTLTIQRTQQEDSAVYLCASSLSYPGAVAFFGQGTRLTVV.

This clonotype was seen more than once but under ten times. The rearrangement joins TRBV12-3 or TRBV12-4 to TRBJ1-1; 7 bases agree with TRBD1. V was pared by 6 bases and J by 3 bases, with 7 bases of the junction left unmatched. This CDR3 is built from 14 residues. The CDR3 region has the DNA TGTGCCAGCAGGAGGGGGCTTGAGGACACTGAAGCTTTCTTT. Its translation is CASRRGLEDTEAFF.

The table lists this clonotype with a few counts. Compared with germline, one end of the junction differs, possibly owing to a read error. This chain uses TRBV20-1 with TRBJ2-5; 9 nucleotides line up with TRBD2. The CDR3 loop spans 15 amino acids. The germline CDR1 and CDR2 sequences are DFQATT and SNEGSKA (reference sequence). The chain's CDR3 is CSARVGGLAAETQYF. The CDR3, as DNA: TGCAGTGCGAGAGTCGGGGGACTAGCTGCTGAGACCCAGTACTTC.

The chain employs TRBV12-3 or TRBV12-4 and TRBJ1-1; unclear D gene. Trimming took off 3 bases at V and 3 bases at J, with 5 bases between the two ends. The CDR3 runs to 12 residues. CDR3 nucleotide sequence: TGTGCCAGCAGTTTTCTAGACACTGAAGCTTTCTTT. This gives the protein CASSFLDTEAFF.

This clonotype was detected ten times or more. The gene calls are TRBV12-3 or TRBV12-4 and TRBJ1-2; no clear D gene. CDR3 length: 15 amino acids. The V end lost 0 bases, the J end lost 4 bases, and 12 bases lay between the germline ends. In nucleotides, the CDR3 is TGTGCCAGCAGTTTAGCGCTAGGCAGGAGCTATGGCTACACCTTC. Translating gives CASSLALGRSYGYTF.

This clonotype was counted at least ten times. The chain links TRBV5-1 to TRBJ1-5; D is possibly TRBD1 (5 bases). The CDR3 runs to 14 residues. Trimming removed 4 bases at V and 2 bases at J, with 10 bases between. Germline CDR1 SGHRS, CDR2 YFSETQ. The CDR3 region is CASSPDSGNQPQHF. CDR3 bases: TGCGCCAGCAGCCCAGACAGCGGCAATCAGCCCCAGCATTTT.

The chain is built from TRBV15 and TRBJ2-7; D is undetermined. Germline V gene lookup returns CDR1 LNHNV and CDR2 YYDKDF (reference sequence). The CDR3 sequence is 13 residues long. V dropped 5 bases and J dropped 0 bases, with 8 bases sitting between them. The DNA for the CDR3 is TGTGCCACCAGCCGTGCAGGCTCCTACGAGCAGTACTTC. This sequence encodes CATSRAGSYEQYF.

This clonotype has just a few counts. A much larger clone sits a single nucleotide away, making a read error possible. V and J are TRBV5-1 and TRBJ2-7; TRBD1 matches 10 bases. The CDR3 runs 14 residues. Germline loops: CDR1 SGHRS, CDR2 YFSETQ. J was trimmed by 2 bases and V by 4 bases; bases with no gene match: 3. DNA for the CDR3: TGCGCCAGCAGCCAAGGACAGGGGGCCTACGAGCAGTACTTC. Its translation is CASSQGQGAYEQYF.

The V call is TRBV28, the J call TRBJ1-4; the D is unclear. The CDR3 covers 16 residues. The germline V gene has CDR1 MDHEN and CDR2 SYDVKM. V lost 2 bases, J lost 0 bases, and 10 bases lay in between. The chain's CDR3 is CASSLEVGATNEKLFF. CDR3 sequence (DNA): TGTGCCAGCAGTTTAGAGGTCGGTGCAACTAATGAAAAACTGTTTTTT.